This T cell receptor beta chain emerged from a study of shared clonotypes between healthy human individuals. A note on this clone: Its antigen is unidentified.

Germline V gene sequence: CDR1 SGHTA, CDR2 FQGNSA. The CDR3 spans 13 residues. Trimming cost V 5 bases and J 3 bases, with 11 bases left between them. General observations from the study: Sharing across four donors was seen in 5% to 5.5% of naive CD4 clonotypes.

When replicate PCRs were run on sorted subsets, they used 200 to 250 ng DNA, some 33,000 T cell genomes. Sequencing used immunoSEQ multiplex PCR; TCRdb keeps in-frame clones, though not all of them. The table records approximately 1,000,000 clones, approximately 80% of them present only once. The receptor was isolated from a man between 18 and 35 years old in good health. Some clones in this sample may be carry-over from other donors' samples. The sample consisted of memory CD4+ T cells from PBMCs. Sample subset: CD45RA-negative fraction. V gene TRBV7-2 combines with J gene TRBJ2-7; D uncertain. CDR3 DNA sequence: TGTGCCAGCAGCACCGGGTTAAACTACGAGCAGTACTTC. Protein sequence: CASSTGLNYEQYF.